These T cell receptor beta chains were read from a single sample in a study of early T cells in non-severe SARS-CoV-2 infection. One entry per CDR3 protein results from TCRdb running MiXCR on the 5' RACE reads. Of around 72,000 distinct CDR3 sequences in the sample, roughly 9.1% are singletons; the top ten hold about 7.1%. This specimen consisted of whole blood, obtained at baseline. These receptors were collected from an adult who was a healthcare worker with PCR-confirmed SARS-CoV-2 infection or an uninfected control (not recorded which). Each CDR3 is given with its conserved first and last residue. D genes are given only for firm matches. The listing skips clone size in some rows; elsewhere it reads once, few, many or a size class.

j_call d_call clone_size v_call cdr3_nt cdr3_aa
TRBJ1-6 - many TRBV20-1 TGCAGTGCTAGTAACTCAACCATCGGTTCACCCCTCCACTTT CSASNSTIGSPLHF
TRBJ1-2 - - TRBV11-3 TGTGCCAGCAGCTTTGACCGATATGACAGGCTCGGCTACACCTTC CASSFDRYDRLGYTF
TRBJ2-3 - few TRBV10-3 TGTGCCATCAGTGAAGGCTTAGATACGCAGTATTTT CAISEGLDTQYF
TRBJ2-1 TRBD2 - TRBV20-1 TGCAGTGCTTCTAGCGGGGGCGATAACAATGAGCAGTTCTTC CSASSGGDNNEQFF
TRBJ2-3 - many TRBV7-3 TGTGCCAGCAGCTTAAGGGGGGCAAATACGCAGTATTTT CASSLRGANTQYF
TRBJ1-1 - many TRBV11-2 TGTGCCAGCAACAGAGAACAGGGTACTGAAGCTTTCTTT CASNREQGTEAFF
TRBJ1-1 TRBD1 few TRBV20-1 TGCAGTGCTAACCCACAACAGGGGGCTGAGACTGAAGCTTTCTTT CSANPQQGAETEAFF
TRBJ2-3 - many TRBV5-1 TGCGCCAGCAGTGCCGGGACACAACTAGATACGCAGTATTTT CASSAGTQLDTQYF
TRBJ1-1 - - TRBV4-1 TGCGCCAGCAGCCAAGTTCTCGTGGGGGGCGCGGTCACTGAAGCTTTCTTT CASSQVLVGGAVTEAFF
TRBJ1-4 - - TRBV7-9 TGTGCCAGCAGCTTGGCTGGCCAGAGGGATGAAAAACTGTTTTTT CASSLAGQRDEKLFF
TRBJ2-3 - few TRBV10-1 TGCGCCAGCAGTGGGGGACTTATCACAGATACGCAGTATTTT CASSGGLITDTQYF
TRBJ2-5 - - TRBV6-5 TGTGCCAGCAGTTTCACCCGGGCAACGGAAGTGGAGACCCAGTACTTC CASSFTRATEVETQYF
TRBJ1-2 - - TRBV9 TGTGCCAGCAGCGCGGGTGGAGATGGCTACACCTTC CASSAGGDGYTF
TRBJ2-5 - few TRBV3-1 TGTGCCAGCAGCCGACCGGACGGAATCAGGCGAGAGACCCAGTACTTC CASSRPDGIRRETQYF
TRBJ1-5 - - TRBV12-3/TRBV12-4 TGTGCCAGCAGTCCTTCTATCGGCTCTCAGCCCCAGCATTTT CASSPSIGSQPQHF
TRBJ2-2 - many TRBV14 TGTGCCAGCAGCCGCGGGTACACCGGGGAGCTGTTTTTT CASSRGYTGELFF
TRBJ2-3 - - TRBV2 TGTGCCAGCACGGCTGGCGATACGCAGTATTTT CASTAGDTQYF
TRBJ2-3 - - TRBV10-3 TGTGCCATCACGAGGGGCCGGGGGGCGGCAGATACGCAGTATTTT CAITRGRGAADTQYF
TRBJ1-2 - few TRBV4-1 TGCGCCAGCAGCCAATATCAGGGGCCCTCCTATGCCTACACCTTC CASSQYQGPSYAYTF
TRBJ1-1 - few TRBV18 TGTGCCAGCTCGCCCGGGAGGACTCCTGAAGCTTTCTTT CASSPGRTPEAFF
TRBJ2-7 - - TRBV24-1 TGTGCCACCAGGAGAGGTGCGGGCAGGAGCTCCTACGAGCAGTACTTC CATRRGAGRSSYEQYF
TRBJ2-3 - few TRBV5-1 TGCGCCAGCAGCTTTCTCGGCGGGCCAGATACGCAGTATTTT CASSFLGGPDTQYF
TRBJ2-7 - few TRBV7-7 TGTGCCAGCAGCTTAGGCGGCGGTGGTGAGCAGTACTTC CASSLGGGGEQYF
TRBJ1-1 - - TRBV12-3/TRBV12-4 TGTGCCAGCAGTTTACAGTCCCTGAACACTGAAGCTTTCTTT CASSLQSLNTEAFF
TRBJ1-1 - - TRBV11-2 TGTGCCAGCAGCTTAGTCGGGTTCGAAGCTTTCTTT CASSLVGFEAFF
TRBJ1-3 - few TRBV29-1 TGCAGCGTTAGGCTAGGGGCCGGAAACACCATATATTTT CSVRLGAGNTIYF
TRBJ2-1 TRBD2 few TRBV5-1 TGCGCCAGCAGCCTACCTAGCGGGGTATACAATGAGCAGTTCTTC CASSLPSGVYNEQFF
TRBJ2-3 TRBD2 - TRBV4-1 TGCGCCAGCAGCCTGACTAGCACAGATACGCGGTATTTT CASSLTSTDTRYF
TRBJ1-6 - few TRBV20-1 TGCAGTGCCCCCGGGAGCTCCTATAATTCACCCCTCCACTTT CSAPGSSYNSPLHF
TRBJ2-3 - few TRBV20-1 TGCAGTGCTCTAAAGGGGGATACGCAGTATTTT CSALKGDTQYF
TRBJ2-2 TRBD1 - TRBV5-1 TGCGCCAGCAGCGATGACAGGGTGGCCGGGGAGCTGTTTTTT CASSDDRVAGELFF
TRBJ2-5 - many TRBV6-1 TGTGCCAGCAAATTAGCCCAAGAGACCCAGTACTTC CASKLAQETQYF
TRBJ2-7 - many TRBV6-5 TGTGCCAGCAGGAAAACAGGGACCGAGCAGTACTTC CASRKTGTEQYF
TRBJ2-3 TRBD2 few TRBV4-1 TGCGCCAGCAGCCGCACTGGGACTAGTGGGCCCCCCTTAGATACGCAGTATTTT CASSRTGTSGPPLDTQYF
TRBJ2-3 - - TRBV7-2 TGTGTCATCCAAAGCACAGATACGCAGTATTTT CVIQSTDTQYF
TRBJ2-3 - many TRBV20-1 TGCAGTGCTATTAACAGGAGGGGCACAGATACGCAGTATTTT CSAINRRGTDTQYF
TRBJ1-5 - - TRBV6-2/TRBV6-3 TGTGCCAGCAGTTACTCCGGGATAGACCAGCATTTT CASSYSGIDQHF
TRBJ2-7 - many TRBV12-3/TRBV12-4 TGTGCCAGCAGTTGGGTGTCGTGGACCGAGCAGTACTTC CASSWVSWTEQYF
TRBJ2-1 TRBD2 few TRBV10-3 TGTGCCATCACCGTCACCACTAGCGGGGGGGCTAATGAGCAGTTCTTC CAITVTTSGGANEQFF
TRBJ1-2 - few TRBV6-2/TRBV6-3 TGTGCCAGCAGTTACCAAAACAGGGCCGGCTACACCTTC CASSYQNRAGYTF
TRBJ2-3 - - TRBV6-2/TRBV6-3 TGTGCCAGCAAGAGATCGGATACGCAGTATTTT CASKRSDTQYF
TRBJ1-4 TRBD1 - TRBV4-3 TGCGCCAGCAGCCCGGACAGGCCTAATGAAAAACTGTTTTTT CASSPDRPNEKLFF
TRBJ2-7 TRBD1 - TRBV5-1 TGCGCCAGCAGCCCGCCCGACAGGGCCTACGAGCAGTACTTC CASSPPDRAYEQYF
TRBJ2-1 - few TRBV5-1 TGCGCCAGCAGCCCGACGAGAGTCAATGAGCAGTTCTTC CASSPTRVNEQFF
TRBJ1-5 - - TRBV7-8 TGTGCCAGCAGCACCACAGGGCGGGGGCAGCCCCAGCATTTT CASSTTGRGQPQHF
TRBJ2-2 - few TRBV30 TGTGCCTGGACCGGGCAGCCCGGGGAGCTGTTTTTT CAWTGQPGELFF
TRBJ2-3 - many TRBV29-1 TGCAGCGTTATGGACGCTCTCACAGATACGCAGTATTTT CSVMDALTDTQYF
TRBJ1-5 - many TRBV7-2 TGTGCCAGCAGCGACTTAGGGGATCAGCCCCAGCATTTT CASSDLGDQPQHF
TRBJ1-2 - few TRBV10-3 TGTGCCATCAGTGAGTCCACCCGTGGCTACACCTTC CAISESTRGYTF
TRBJ2-1 TRBD1 - TRBV11-2 TGTGCCAGCAGCTATGGGGACAGCTACAATGAGCAGTTCTTC CASSYGDSYNEQFF
TRBJ1-2 - - TRBV25-1 TGTGCCAGCAGTGAGGTCGGCTACACCTTC CASSEVGYTF
TRBJ2-5 - many TRBV6-1 TGTGCCAGCAGTGTTGGAAGGGGTGCTGGGGAGACCCAGTACTTC CASSVGRGAGETQYF
TRBJ2-1 - - TRBV2 TGTGCCAGCAAATCGGGCTGGGGGAATGAGCAGTTCTTC CASKSGWGNEQFF
TRBJ1-4 - - TRBV5-1 TGCGCCAGCAGCTTAAAGGGGCCGGCTAATGAAAAACTGTTTTTT CASSLKGPANEKLFF